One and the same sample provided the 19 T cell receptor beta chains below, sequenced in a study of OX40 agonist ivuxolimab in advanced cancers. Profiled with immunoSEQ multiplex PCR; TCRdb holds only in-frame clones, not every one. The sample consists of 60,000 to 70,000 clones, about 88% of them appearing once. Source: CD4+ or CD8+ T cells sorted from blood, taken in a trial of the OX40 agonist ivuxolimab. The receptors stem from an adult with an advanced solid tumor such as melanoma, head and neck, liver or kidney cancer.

CDR3 sequence reads: CASSPQDPKSGANVLTF. The CDR3 DNA sequence: TGTGCCAGCTCACCACAGGACCCGAAGTCTGGGGCCAACGTCCTGACTTTC. The chain has TRBV18 and TRBJ2-6; D is ambiguous. V lost 1 base and J 1 base, leaving 11 bases between the germline ends. The CDR3 is 17 amino acids. The germline CDR1 and CDR2 sequences are KGHSH and LQKENI.

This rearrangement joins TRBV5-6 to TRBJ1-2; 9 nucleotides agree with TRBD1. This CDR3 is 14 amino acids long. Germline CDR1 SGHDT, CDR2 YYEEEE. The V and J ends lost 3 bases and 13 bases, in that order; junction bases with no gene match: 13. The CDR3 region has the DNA TGTGCCAGCAGCTCCGCCGGGACAGGGCGTTTACTCACCTTC. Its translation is CASSSAGTGRLLTF.

In DNA form, the CDR3 reads TGTGCCAGTAGTATTAGGTTATCTCACTCTGGGGCCAACGTCCTGACTTTC. Translation: CASSIRLSHSGANVLTF. This chain connects TRBV19 to TRBJ2-6; D gene unclear. The germline V gene encodes CDR1 LNHDA and CDR2 SQIVND (reference sequence). The CDR3 consists of 17 residues. The V end lost 3 bases, the J end lost 0 bases, and 12 bases lay between the germline ends.

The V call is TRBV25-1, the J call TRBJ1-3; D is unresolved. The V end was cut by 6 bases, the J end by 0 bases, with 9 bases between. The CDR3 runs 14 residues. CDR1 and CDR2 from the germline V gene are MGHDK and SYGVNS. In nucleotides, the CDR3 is TGTGCCAGCAGGGACGCAGGCTCTGGAAACACCATATATTTT. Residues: CASRDAGSGNTIYF.

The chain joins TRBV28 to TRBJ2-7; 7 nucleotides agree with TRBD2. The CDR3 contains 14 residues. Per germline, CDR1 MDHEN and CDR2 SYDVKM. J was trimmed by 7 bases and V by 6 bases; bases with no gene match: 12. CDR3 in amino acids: CASSGAGESGEQYF. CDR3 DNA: TGTGCCAGCAGCGGGGCGGGAGAGTCTGGGGAGCAGTACTTC.

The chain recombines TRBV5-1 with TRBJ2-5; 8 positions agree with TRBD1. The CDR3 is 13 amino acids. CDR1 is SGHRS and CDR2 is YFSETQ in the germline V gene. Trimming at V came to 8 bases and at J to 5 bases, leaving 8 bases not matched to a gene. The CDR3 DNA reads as TGCGCCAGTTCGACAGGGGTCGGGGAGACCCAGTACTTC. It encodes CASSTGVGETQYF.

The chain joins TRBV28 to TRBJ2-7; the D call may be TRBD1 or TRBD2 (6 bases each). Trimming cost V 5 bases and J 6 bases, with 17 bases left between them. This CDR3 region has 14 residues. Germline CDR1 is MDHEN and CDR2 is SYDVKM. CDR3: CASSPSGGPSEQYF. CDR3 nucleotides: TGTGCCAGCAGTCCTAGTGGGGGGCCAAGCGAGCAGTACTTC.

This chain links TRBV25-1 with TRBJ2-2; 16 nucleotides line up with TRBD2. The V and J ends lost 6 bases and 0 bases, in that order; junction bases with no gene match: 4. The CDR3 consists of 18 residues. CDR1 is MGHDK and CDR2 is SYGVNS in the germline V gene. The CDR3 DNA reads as TGTGCCAGCAGGGGACTAGCGGGAGGGCCATCGAACACCGGGGAGCTGTTTTTT. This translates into CASRGLAGGPSNTGELFF.

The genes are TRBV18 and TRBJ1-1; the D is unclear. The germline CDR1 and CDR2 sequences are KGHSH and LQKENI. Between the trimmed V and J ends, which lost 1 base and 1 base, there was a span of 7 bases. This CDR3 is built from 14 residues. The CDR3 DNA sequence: TGTGCCAGCTCACCACGATCGGCGAACACTGAAGCTTTCTTT. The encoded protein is CASSPRSANTEAFF.

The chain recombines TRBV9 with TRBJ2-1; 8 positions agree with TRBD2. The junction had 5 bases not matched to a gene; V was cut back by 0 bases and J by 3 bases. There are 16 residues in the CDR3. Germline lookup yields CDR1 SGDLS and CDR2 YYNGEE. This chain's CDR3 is CASSVEFSGNYNEQFF. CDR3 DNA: TGTGCCAGCAGCGTAGAGTTTAGCGGGAACTACAATGAGCAGTTCTTC.

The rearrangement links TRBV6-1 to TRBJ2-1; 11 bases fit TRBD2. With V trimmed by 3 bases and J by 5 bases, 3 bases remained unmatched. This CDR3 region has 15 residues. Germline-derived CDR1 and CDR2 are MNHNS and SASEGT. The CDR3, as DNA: TGTGCCAGCAGTGATAGCGGGAGGGGGGACAATGAGCAGTTCTTC. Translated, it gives CASSDSGRGDNEQFF.

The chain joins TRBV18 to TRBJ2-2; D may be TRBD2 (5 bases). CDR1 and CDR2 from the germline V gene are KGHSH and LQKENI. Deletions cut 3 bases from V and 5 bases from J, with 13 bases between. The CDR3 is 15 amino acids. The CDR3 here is CASSPSGTGTGELFF. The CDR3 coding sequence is TGTGCCAGCTCACCTTCCGGCACGGGGACCGGGGAGCTGTTTTTT.

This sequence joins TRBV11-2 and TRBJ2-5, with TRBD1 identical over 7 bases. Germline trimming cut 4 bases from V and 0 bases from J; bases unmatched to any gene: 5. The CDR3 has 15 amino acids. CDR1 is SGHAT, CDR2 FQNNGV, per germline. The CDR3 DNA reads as TGTGCCAGCAGCTCGGGACAGATGTACCAAGAGACCCAGTACTTC. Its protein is CASSSGQMYQETQYF.

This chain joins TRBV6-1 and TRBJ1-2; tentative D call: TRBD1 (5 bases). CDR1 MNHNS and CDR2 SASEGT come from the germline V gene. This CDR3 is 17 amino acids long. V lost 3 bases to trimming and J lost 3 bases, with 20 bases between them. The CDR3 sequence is CASSDIRGQTVYYGYTF. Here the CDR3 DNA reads TGTGCCAGCAGTGATATTAGGGGCCAGACTGTTTACTATGGCTACACCTTC.

CDR3 DNA: TGTGCCAGCAGCACCGGATCCACAGATACGCAGTATTTT. This translates into CASSTGSTDTQYF. The chain couples TRBV9 to TRBJ2-3; no reliable D call. The CDR3 contains 13 residues. Per germline, CDR1 SGDLS and CDR2 YYNGEE. V shed 4 bases and J shed 2 bases, with 8 bases lying between them.

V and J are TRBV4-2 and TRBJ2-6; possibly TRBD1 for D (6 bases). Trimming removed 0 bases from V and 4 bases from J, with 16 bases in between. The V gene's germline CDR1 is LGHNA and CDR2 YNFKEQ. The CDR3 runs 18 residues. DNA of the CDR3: TGTGCCAGCAGCCAAGAAGGCAGGGGATCAGCGGGGGCCAACGTCCTGACTTTC. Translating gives CASSQEGRGSAGANVLTF.

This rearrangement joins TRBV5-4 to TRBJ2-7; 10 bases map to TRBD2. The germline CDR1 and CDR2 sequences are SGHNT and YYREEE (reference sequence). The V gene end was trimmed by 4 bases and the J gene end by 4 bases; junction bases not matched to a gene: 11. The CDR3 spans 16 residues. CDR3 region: CASSPGGAGGPYEQYF. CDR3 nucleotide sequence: TGTGCCAGCAGCCCCGGGGGAGCGGGAGGGCCGTACGAGCAGTACTTC.

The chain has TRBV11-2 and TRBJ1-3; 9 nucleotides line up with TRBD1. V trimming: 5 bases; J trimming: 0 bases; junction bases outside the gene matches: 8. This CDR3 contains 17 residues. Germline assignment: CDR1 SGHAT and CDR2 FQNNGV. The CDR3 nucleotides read TGTGCCAGCAGCCCGGACAGGGGAAGAATCTCTGGAAACACCATATATTTT. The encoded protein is CASSPDRGRISGNTIYF.

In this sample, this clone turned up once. CDR3 coding DNA: TGTGCCAGCAGAATGACGGGAGGGAGGTACGAGCAGTACTTC. Encoded protein: CASRMTGGRYEQYF. This chain uses TRBV28 with TRBJ2-7, with 8 positions matching TRBD2. The CDR3 is 14 residues long. Germline loops: CDR1 MDHEN, CDR2 SYDVKM. With 6 bases clipped from V and 4 bases from J, the junction kept 8 bases outside the gene matches.